The rows below give T cell receptor beta chains drawn from one sample of a study of blood T cell repertoires in COVID-19. The repertoire was sequenced with immunoSEQ multiplex PCR; TCRdb's copy has only in-frame clones and lacks some. The sample contains around 200,000 clones, 85% to 90% of which appear only once. Sequenced sample: peripheral blood. These receptors were taken from a man aged 18 to 35 with active or convalescent COVID-19. Both conserved end residues are part of each CDR3. D genes are given only for firm matches. Size is omitted from some rows. Given values are once, few, many or a class for expanded clones.

>NA|TRBJ2-1|TRBD2|TRBV7-2
CASSSFLRPSGRHNEQFF
TGTGCCAGCAGCTCTTTTTTACGGCCTAGCGGGAGGCACAATGAGCAGTTCTTC
>NA|TRBJ2-1|NA|TRBV6-6
CASTRGSYNEQFF
TGTGCCAGCACAAGGGGGTCCTACAATGAGCAGTTCTTC
>NA|TRBJ2-5|NA|TRBV6-5
CASRGGLLEGIQYF
TGTGCCAGCAGGGGTGGACTGTTGGAGGGGATCCAGTACTTC
>NA|TRBJ2-6|NA|TRBV7-3
CASSLTAGGSGANVLTF
TGTGCCAGCAGCTTAACGGCTGGAGGGTCTGGGGCCAACGTCCTGACTTTC
>NA|TRBJ2-7|NA|TRBV27
CASSLNGGSSYEQYF
TGTGCCAGCAGTTTGAACGGAGGGAGCTCCTACGAGCAGTACTTC
>NA|TRBJ2-1|TRBD2|TRBV15
CATSNYAGAYNEQFF
TGTGCCACCAGCAATTATGCGGGGGCCTACAATGAGCAGTTCTTC
>NA|TRBJ2-2|NA|TRBV7-8
CASSLRFIDQRLKNTGELFF
TGTGCCAGCAGCTTGAGGTTTATAGACCAGCGGTTAAAGAACACCGGGGAGCTGTTTTTT
>NA|TRBJ2-3|TRBD1|TRBV28
CASKPQGAGTDTQYF
TGTGCCAGCAAACCCCAGGGGGCGGGCACAGATACGCAGTATTTT
>once|TRBJ1-2|NA|TRBV23-1
CASSLFGRENYGYTF
TGCGCCAGCAGTTTATTCGGACGGGAGAACTATGGCTACACCTTC
>NA|TRBJ2-1|TRBD2|TRBV10-3
CAIMRTSVGYEQFF
TGTGCCATCATGCGGACTAGTGTCGGTTATGAGCAGTTCTTC
>once|TRBJ1-1|NA|TRBV5-1
CASSLASGEAFF
TGCGCCAGCAGCTTGGCCTCAGGTGAAGCTTTCTTT
>NA|TRBJ1-3|TRBD1|TRBV5-6
CASSLTGEASGNTIYF
TGTGCCAGCAGCCTGACAGGGGAGGCTTCTGGAAACACCATATATTTT
>NA|TRBJ1-1|NA|TRBV6-2/TRBV6-3
CASSSSRVTEAFF
TGTGCCAGCAGTTCTTCCCGGGTCACTGAAGCTTTCTTT
>NA|TRBJ1-6|TRBD1|TRBV9
CASSEGGGTGKMALHF
TGTGCCAGCAGCGAGGGAGGTGGGACAGGGAAGATGGCCCTCCACTTT
>NA|TRBJ1-2|TRBD1|TRBV6-5
CATETGDGYTF
TGTGCCACTGAGACAGGGGATGGCTACACCTTC
>NA|TRBJ2-1|NA|TRBV9
CASAGTPYNEQFF
TGTGCCAGCGCCGGGACTCCTTACAATGAGCAGTTCTTC
>NA|TRBJ1-1|TRBD1|TRBV5-1
CASSLGTGPNTEAFF
TGCGCCAGCAGCTTGGGGACAGGACCGAACACTGAAGCTTTCTTT
>NA|TRBJ2-1|TRBD2|TRBV5-1
CASSLLLAGENNEQFF
TGCGCCAGCAGCCTACTACTAGCGGGAGAGAACAATGAGCAGTTCTTC
>NA|TRBJ2-2|TRBD2|TRBV13
CASSSGSGRGTGELFF
TGTGCCAGCAGCTCCGGAAGCGGGAGGGGAACCGGGGAGCTGTTTTTT
>NA|TRBJ2-5|TRBD2|TRBV5-4
CASSLGGSGETQYF
TGTGCCAGCAGCTTGGGAGGTAGCGGGGAGACCCAGTACTTC
>NA|TRBJ1-2|NA|TRBV7-2
CASSLGGLWPGYTF
TGTGCCAGCAGCTTAGGGGGACTCTGGCCTGGCTACACCTTC
>NA|TRBJ1-1|NA|TRBV11-3
CASSGEDTEAFF
TGTGCCAGCAGCGGAGAGGACACTGAAGCTTTCTTT
>NA|TRBJ2-7|NA|TRBV2
CASRISVLAYEQYF
TGTGCCAGCAGAATCAGCGTATTGGCCTACGAGCAGTACTTC
>NA|TRBJ1-2|TRBD1|TRBV11-3
CASSLAGTGSNYGYTF
TGTGCCAGCAGCCTGGCCGGGACAGGCTCTAACTATGGCTACACCTTC
>NA|TRBJ2-3|TRBD2|TRBV5-1
CASSLDGLADRTDTQYF
TGCGCCAGCAGCTTAGATGGACTAGCGGACCGCACAGATACGCAGTATTTT
>NA|TRBJ1-5|NA|TRBV2
CASSGGPISNQPQHF
TGTGCCAGCAGTGGCGGTCCAATAAGCAATCAGCCCCAGCATTTT
>NA|TRBJ1-2|NA|TRBV27
CASSLGEGYGYTF
TGTGCCAGCAGTTTGGGGGAGGGCTATGGCTACACCTTC
>once|TRBJ2-1|TRBD1|TRBV30
CAWRGTGIYNEQFF
TGTGCCTGGAGGGGGACAGGAATATACAATGAGCAGTTCTTC